This TCR beta chain was retrieved from a study of cytomegalovirus exposure and HLA in healthy donors. The PCR made use of 60 Vbeta and 13 Jbeta primers. Sequencing was performed with immunoSEQ multiplex PCR; in TCRdb, only in-frame clones are kept and a portion is missing. The sample holds approximately 120,000 clones, 80% to 85% seen once. Regarding the study as a whole: In vitro data verified three CMV-associated chains as specific for CMV antigens. Rarity marked most TCR sequences, yet some public TCRs occurred in many donors.

The CDR3 extends over 14 amino acids. The germline V and J ends were trimmed by 3 bases and 6 bases, with 15 bases remaining between them. Germline V gene data show CDR1 as SNHLY and CDR2 as FYNNEI. Turning to this clone: Its specificity is not known.

Input material: PBMCs. The chain has TRBV2 and TRBJ2-7; D gene uncertain. The TCR originated in a woman aged 25 to 39 in good health and CMV-seronegative. In DNA, the CDR3 is TGTGCCAGCAGTGAGCGAGTAGTCACTATCGAGCAGTACTTC. It is translated as CASSERVVTIEQYF.